This T cell receptor (beta chain) was captured in a study of cytomegalovirus exposure and HLA in healthy donors. Study-level points and caveats: In a later analysis, specific HLA alleles were associated with 15,000 to 20,000 TCR beta sequences at a 0.05 false discovery rate. Indistinguishable V segments such as TRBV6-2 and TRBV6-3 were excluded.

Germline V gives CDR1 SSHAT, CDR2 FNYEAQ (reference sequence). There are 17 residues in the CDR3. With 4 bases clipped from V and 3 bases from J, the junction kept 9 bases outside the gene matches. On this clone: Its antigen is still unknown.

It was with 60 Vbeta and 13 Jbeta primers that the PCR ran. Repertoires were generated with immunoSEQ multiplex PCR, while TCRdb's copy carries only in-frame clones and drops some. This table has around 110,000 clones, over 80% appearing once. Sequencing was done on a sample of PBMCs. The genes are TRBV7-7 and TRBJ2-2; 9 bases fit TRBD2. The receptor's source is a man younger than 40 in good health and CMV-seropositive. CDR3 sequence (DNA): TGTGCCAGCAGCTACACTGAGCGGGGGGCCCACACCGGGGAGCTGTTTTTT. It specifies CASSYTERGAHTGELFF. The variable domain in full, with the rest retrieved from reference TRBV7-7 and TRBJ2-2, is GAGVSQSPRYKVTKRGQDVTLRCDPISSHATLYWYQQALGQGPEFLTYFNYEAQPDKSGLPSDRFSAERPEGSISTLTIQRTEQRDSAMYRCASSYTERGAHTGELFFGEGSRLTVL.